The rows below give T cell receptor beta chains drawn from one sample of a study of T cell changes during pregnancy in multiple sclerosis. Sequencing was performed with immunoSEQ multiplex PCR; in TCRdb, only in-frame clones are kept and a portion is missing. The profile shows tens of thousands of clones, about 94% of them singletons. Sequences were derived from peripheral blood, sampled in the second trimester of pregnancy. The receptors stem from a female donor in good health, enrolled as a control in a pregnancy study. The CDR3 runs from the conserved cysteine through the conserved F or W. Fields, in order: V gene, D gene, CDR3 protein. D genes are given only for firm matches.

V: TRBV4-1; D: TRBD1; CDR3: CASSLQPGQGIYEQYF
V: TRBV5-8; D: -; CDR3: CASSPLKQETQYF
V: TRBV5-1; D: TRBD2; CDR3: CASSLRGEWETQYF
V: TRBV5-6; D: -; CDR3: CASSVTAQETQYF
V: TRBV6-4; D: TRBD1; CDR3: CASSRDRNSYEQYF
V: TRBV5-8; D: TRBD1; CDR3: CASSLVQGGAEAFF
V: TRBV5-1; D: TRBD2; CDR3: CASSAGGTDTQYF
V: TRBV9; D: TRBD1; CDR3: CASSLRGTSSGNTIYF
V: TRBV27; D: TRBD2; CDR3: CASSFSSGRATYNEQFF
V: TRBV7-2; D: -; CDR3: CASSLAGNSNQPQHF
V: TRBV21-1; D: -; CDR3: CASSKSREAGPTDTQYF
V: TRBV15; D: -; CDR3: CATSRTLTGHNQPQHF
V: TRBV5-1; D: -; CDR3: CASSSTGSSYEQYF
V: TRBV5-4; D: TRBD2; CDR3: CASSWRENIYNEQFF
V: TRBV30; D: TRBD2; CDR3: CASVTGGLWNEQFF
V: TRBV28; D: TRBD2; CDR3: CASSFTGWVPSGRAYEQYF
V: TRBV2; D: TRBD1; CDR3: CAGRTGATGELFF
V: TRBV28; D: -; CDR3: CASSLQATQYF
V: TRBV7-8; D: TRBD1; CDR3: CASSYGTGTAVSPF
V: TRBV6-6; D: -; CDR3: CASSYLDRISYEQYF
V: TRBV6-6; D: -; CDR3: CASSYSNSNQPQHF
V: TRBV7-9; D: -; CDR3: CASSRVQGTSLVAEAFF
V: TRBV27; D: -; CDR3: CASSLSIRSGYSYEQYF
V: TRBV7-9; D: -; CDR3: CASSLGGGMNTEAFF
V: TRBV5-4; D: TRBD1; CDR3: CASSFDRGSVNEQFF
V: TRBV6-1; D: TRBD1; CDR3: CASSEAHRGNNGYTF